This paragraph reports one T cell receptor (beta chain). This clone showed up just once. The antigen it recognizes is unknown. No clone much larger than this one lies a single base away; base qualities are absent. V was cut back by 4 bases and J by 3 bases, leaving a gap of 16 bases between them. Taken from the germline V gene, the CDR1 and CDR2 loops are SGHRS and YFSETQ. The CDR3 measures 15 amino acids from cysteine to phenylalanine. This entry keeps only the CDR3 DNA: 45 bases, framed from base 1. These data belong to a study of cytomegalovirus exposure and HLA in healthy donors listed by TCRdb under 2017. General notes on the study: According to an earlier analysis of 587 of the donors, roughly 180 million T cells yielded over 100 million unique TCR beta sequences and about 280 Gb of sequence data. About 300 gigabases of sequencing data and some 85 million unique TCR sequences were included in an early release covering several hundred HLA-typed donors. Among the roughly 410 genotyped donors, around 79% belonged to the genetic ancestry cluster associated with self-reported Caucasian donors. The study was designed to test whether signatures of past pathogen exposure could be identified by cataloging public T cell receptors. The T cell repertoires of under 750 subjects were profiled by immunosequencing and related to cytomegalovirus serostatus. Along with the approximately 670-subject first cohort, a separate validation cohort of over 90 different subjects was used. To predict cytomegalovirus infection status, the study combined high-throughput TCR immunosequencing, statistical association of individual TCRs with disease status, and machine learning. A later analysis re-analyzed previously published TCR beta repertoires from 666 donors and added high-resolution HLA genotyping to study TCR occurrence patterns. Rather than using new phenotypic data, the later analysis identified candidate immune exposures from TCR beta sequences and from how often those sequences occurred across donors. To decide whether each TCR beta V gene segment behaved as functional or pseudogenic, an earlier analysis of some 570 of the donors relied on high-throughput TCR beta sequencing. Alongside the repertoire data, information on donor age, sex, ethnicity and CMV serostatus was compiled. A later genetic analysis took genome-wide SNP genotypes for 398 of the 666 donors and used that subset as a discovery cohort. All discovery cohort repertoires had been generated using a single sequencing platform. Class I and class II HLA loci were covered by the typing at four-digit resolution. The number of typed donors differed by locus: about 620-630 for A, B, C, DRB1 and DQB1; some 500 for DQA1; fewer than 610 for DPA1; and about 470 for DPB1. Several DR-DQ haplotypes were treated as single units for association and clustering because of strong linkage in the cohort. Across roughly 420 genotyped donors of the cohort, an average of approximately 200,000 unique TCR beta nucleotide sequences per donor were sequenced, and roughly a sixth of those sequences were non-productive.

Findings and caveats that apply to the study as a whole: In an earlier analysis of about 550 of the donors, most TCR beta V segments were observed in productive rearrangements about 87% or about 30% of the time, broadly matching IMGT annotations. Approximately 16 rarely observed V segments, including chromosome 9 orphons, were excluded from the earlier analysis of about 500 of the donors because counts were too low. In vitro tests confirmed that a few of the cytomegalovirus-associated TCR beta chains recognize cytomegalovirus antigens. Across donors, most TCR sequences were observed very rarely, whereas some public TCRs were present in many individuals. In a later genetic analysis, fewer N-insertions in productive TCRs were reported among donors in an Asian-associated ancestry cluster than the roughly 640-donor mean. In a later analysis, around 17,000 TCR beta sequences were associated with specific HLA alleles at a false discovery rate of 0.05. Some IMGT-functional V segments, including TRBV6-2 and TRBV6-3, could not be told apart with the 87-base-pair reads, so those segments were excluded. The sequencing pipeline was judged likely to have produced a cluster of highly shared sequence variants as a technical artifact. Cytomegalovirus status was reported to be diagnosed by the classifier with high specificity and sensitivity in both the original and validation cohorts. In a later analysis, several top co-occurrence clusters were reported to appear linked to parvovirus B19, influenza, CMV and Epstein-Barr virus. According to a later analysis, TCR association rates differed among HLA loci, with DRB1 alleles showing the most associated TCRs and HLA-C alleles showing the fewest. In the study, around 150 TCR beta chains were listed as associated with cytomegalovirus. A further reported finding was that TCR beta sequences accurately predicted the HLA-A and HLA-B alleles for most subjects in the first cohort. An association between a missense DCLRE1C variant and V-gene and J-gene trimming of TCR beta chains was found in a later genetic analysis and replicated in an independent cohort. In a later analysis, most CMV-associated TCR beta chains were found to appear HLA-restricted, with HLA associations seemingly driven largely by CMV exposure. CMV serostatus was the only immune exposure information available for the cohort. In a later analysis, HLA-associated TCR beta chains showed more clonal expansion and lower generation probabilities than non-associated chains that were equally common. HLA typing was unavailable for some donors at each locus, so association tests used only the typed subset. The cohort was sequenced for TCR beta chains only, and without alpha or paired-chain data the features that could be detected were limited. It was suggested by the authors that the approach could potentially be generalized to other disease states and immunological phenotypes. Strong co-occurrence of HLA alleles, especially DR and DQ, made assigning TCR associations to individual alleles difficult. Correlated functional status among segregating V segments might be attributable to linkage disequilibrium, but an unknown experimental factor could not be ruled out. Roughly uniform sequencing depth across donors was assumed in presence/absence analyses, although this assumption may not hold.

The protocol used for the library was the immunoSEQ multiplex PCR assay. For the multiplex PCR, a mixture combining 60 forward primers for TCR Vbeta segments and 13 reverse primers for TCR Jbeta segments was used. The CDR3 region of rearranged TCR beta genes was amplified from genomic DNA with a multiplex PCR assay. On the Illumina HiSeq System, the amplified TCR beta libraries were sequenced as 87-base-pair reads. The original methods were these. Across the 500 to 850 repertoires, a later analysis counted 80 million or so unique TCR beta chains, roughly 11 million of which were shared by at least two donors. Raw reads were error-corrected and collapsed into unique sequences with a nearest-neighbor algorithm that merged closely related sequences to remove PCR and sequencing errors. V, D and J gene segments were assigned by aligning CDR3 sequences to IMGT reference sequences. For a sequence to be retained, a match of at least six nucleotides was required to both a V gene segment and a J gene segment. Rearrangements were called productive when the CDR3 lacked stop codons and stayed in frame with V and J; all others were non-productive. Following IMGT convention, CDR3 was defined as the stretch from the second conserved V-encoded cysteine to the conserved J-encoded phenylalanine. Sequences without an unambiguous match to a single V gene segment were excluded from the earlier analysis of about 600 of the donors. In an earlier analysis of roughly 500 of the donors, V segments were called functional above 56.7% productive rearrangements and were called segregating when the between-donor standard deviation exceeded 5%. A statistical classification framework was built for diagnosing cytomegalovirus status from the catalog of TCR beta chain sequences. In a later analysis, V and J genes were assigned by comparing TCR nucleotide sequences against IMGT/GENE-DB human TR gene sequences. Using the TCRdist pipeline, a later analysis assigned CDR3 sequences along with most-parsimonious VDJ recombination scenarios. In a later analysis, each TCR beta chain was defined by its CDR3 amino acid sequence together with its V-gene family, and reads without a unique V-gene family were excluded. To address suspected cross-contamination and a sequencing artifact, a later analysis removed 550 to 750 highly shared, low-generation-probability nucleotide sequences. A later analysis calculated a clonal expansion index for each public chain from normalized within-repertoire ranks of inferred template counts. Generation probabilities in a later analysis came from a VDJ recombination model fitted to out-of-frame rearrangements, and those results were checked against IGoR. In a later analysis, hypergeometric tests were used to score TCR-TCR, TCR-HLA and TCR-CMV co-occurrence, with a repertoire-size bias correction applied to TCR pairs. In a later analysis, false discovery rates were estimated by permuting HLA or CMV assignments 20 times. In a later analysis, co-occurring TCRs were grouped with DBSCAN, and TCRdist sequence similarity was added when clustering was performed within HLA-allele-positive subsets. Repertoires with fewer than 30,000 or more than 120,000 public chains, plus five repertoires with anomalous nucleotide sharing, were excluded from co-occurrence clustering. TCRdb re-hosts the immuneACCESS table, in-frame sequences only. Its copies lack some clones; in the studies checked, an unresolved V gene accounts for under half of them, and the cause for the rest is not known. D and trimming were read from the DNA, whereas the V and J calls and clone size are those reported in that table. Across this sample there are around 140,000 clones, with approximately 77% seen only once. 0.75% to 0.95% of the sample is in the top ten clones.

The cohort comprised around 690 healthy bone marrow donors. At the time of sampling, every cohort member was nominally healthy, though immune exposures that went unrecorded were likely present. The donor tested CMV seronegative and was one of the 352 seronegative cohort members. A peripheral blood sample was collected from each donor, and TCR beta sequencing was performed on peripheral blood mononuclear cells. The Qiagen DNeasy Blood Extraction Kit was used to extract genomic DNA from the blood cell samples. The clonotype was recovered from a woman in her fifties or sixties in good health and CMV-seronegative. Sequenced: PBMCs. The chain is assembled from TRBV5-1 and TRBJ2-5; the D gene is perhaps TRBD1, from 5 matching bases. The DNA sequence is as follows: TGCGCCAGCAGCATGGGGCAGGCAACAAAAGAGACCCAGTACTTC. The translation is CASSMGQATKETQYF.